The rows below give T cell receptor beta chains drawn from one sample of a study of blood T cell repertoires in COVID-19. TCRdb keeps only in-frame clones here, not all; method: immunoSEQ multiplex PCR. The sample lists some 220,000 clones, around four fifths occurring once. Sequencing input: peripheral blood. The receptors originated from a woman in her sixties or seventies who had recovered from COVID-19. Each CDR3 is given with its conserved first and last residue. The order of the fields is J gene, D gene, clone size, V gene, CDR3 DNA, CDR3 protein. The D gene is left open where the match is weak. Clone size is given for some rows only: seen once, a few or many times, or a class if the clone is expanded.

j_gene: TRBJ1-1
d_gene: -
abundance: once
v_gene: TRBV5-1
CDR3nt: TGCGCCAGGATCGCGACGGGGAGGCCTGAAGCTTTCTTT
CDR3aa: CARIATGRPEAFF

j_gene: TRBJ2-7
d_gene: TRBD2
abundance: once
v_gene: TRBV4-2
CDR3nt: TGTGCCAGCAGCCAAGACCCAGCGGGGGAGCGCGAGCAGTACTTC
CDR3aa: CASSQDPAGEREQYF

j_gene: TRBJ2-7
d_gene: TRBD2
abundance: -
v_gene: TRBV15
CDR3nt: TGTGCCACCAGCAGGGGCGAAGCGGCTAGCGGAGCCTACGAGCAGTACTTC
CDR3aa: CATSRGEAASGAYEQYF

j_gene: TRBJ2-3
d_gene: -
abundance: -
v_gene: TRBV19
CDR3nt: TGTGCCAGTAGACCAGAGGTTAGCACAGATACGCAGTATTTT
CDR3aa: CASRPEVSTDTQYF

j_gene: TRBJ2-1
d_gene: TRBD1
abundance: -
v_gene: TRBV24-1
CDR3nt: TGTGCCACCAGGGACAGGGCACGGCCTACCTACAATGAGCAGTTCTTC
CDR3aa: CATRDRARPTYNEQFF

j_gene: TRBJ2-7
d_gene: TRBD2
abundance: -
v_gene: TRBV14
CDR3nt: TGTGCCAGCAGCCAGGAAAGCGGGGGGGCCTTCGAGCAGTACTTC
CDR3aa: CASSQESGGAFEQYF

j_gene: TRBJ2-3
d_gene: -
abundance: -
v_gene: TRBV9
CDR3nt: TGTGCCAGCAGCGTAGATCGGGGGGCCGGTTGGGATACGCAGTATTTT
CDR3aa: CASSVDRGAGWDTQYF

j_gene: TRBJ2-1
d_gene: TRBD2
abundance: -
v_gene: TRBV6-5
CDR3nt: TGTGCCAGCAGTTACTTAGCGGGGGGGCCTTACAATGAGCAGTTCTTC
CDR3aa: CASSYLAGGPYNEQFF

j_gene: TRBJ2-2
d_gene: TRBD2
abundance: -
v_gene: TRBV20-1
CDR3nt: TGCAGTGCTAGTCCCGCGGGGGGGCGGGCCGGGGAGCTGTTTTTT
CDR3aa: CSASPAGGRAGELFF

j_gene: TRBJ2-5
d_gene: TRBD2
abundance: -
v_gene: TRBV13
CDR3nt: TGTGCCAGCAGATCCAGCGGGGGCCGGGGGGAGACCCAGTACTTC
CDR3aa: CASRSSGGRGETQYF

j_gene: TRBJ1-5
d_gene: -
abundance: -
v_gene: TRBV19
CDR3nt: TGTGCCAGTAGTATCCGGCGATTGGACGCCCGGGCGGGTCAGCCCCAGCATTTT
CDR3aa: CASSIRRLDARAGQPQHF

j_gene: TRBJ2-5
d_gene: -
abundance: -
v_gene: TRBV15
CDR3nt: TGTGCCACCAGCTTCTTCGGGACACCCCAAGAGACCCAGTACTTC
CDR3aa: CATSFFGTPQETQYF

j_gene: TRBJ1-3
d_gene: -
abundance: once
v_gene: TRBV5-3
CDR3nt: TGTGCCAGAAGCCAGACGACAGAAAGCTCTGGAAACACCATATATTTT
CDR3aa: CARSQTTESSGNTIYF

j_gene: TRBJ1-6
d_gene: TRBD1
abundance: -
v_gene: TRBV11-2
CDR3nt: TGTGCCAGCAGCTTATGGAGCAGGGGGAAAAATTCACCCCTCCACTTT
CDR3aa: CASSLWSRGKNSPLHF

j_gene: TRBJ2-3
d_gene: TRBD1
abundance: -
v_gene: TRBV4-3
CDR3nt: TGCGCCAGCAGCCAAGCCCGACAGGGTAGAGATACGCAGTATTTT
CDR3aa: CASSQARQGRDTQYF

j_gene: TRBJ2-7
d_gene: TRBD1
abundance: -
v_gene: TRBV6-5
CDR3nt: TGTGCCAGCAGCGGAGTACAGGGGGCCCACTACGAGCAGTACTTC
CDR3aa: CASSGVQGAHYEQYF

j_gene: TRBJ2-2
d_gene: -
abundance: -
v_gene: TRBV11-2
CDR3nt: TGTGCCAGCAGCCCCGAGTCCGGGGAGCTGTTTTTT
CDR3aa: CASSPESGELFF

j_gene: TRBJ1-2
d_gene: -
abundance: -
v_gene: TRBV4-1
CDR3nt: TGCGCCAGCAGCCAAGTTCGTGAGATCCATGGCTACACCTTC
CDR3aa: CASSQVREIHGYTF

j_gene: TRBJ1-1
d_gene: -
abundance: -
v_gene: TRBV20-1
CDR3nt: TGCAGTGCTAGTCTTCCCGGGGTCAGAACTGAAGCTTTCTTT
CDR3aa: CSASLPGVRTEAFF

j_gene: TRBJ2-5
d_gene: -
abundance: -
v_gene: TRBV2
CDR3nt: TGTGCCAGCAGTGCGGAGGGGGCCGGAGAGACCCAGTACTTC
CDR3aa: CASSAEGAGETQYF

j_gene: TRBJ2-2
d_gene: TRBD2
abundance: -
v_gene: TRBV2
CDR3nt: TGTGCCAGCAGTGTGGCGGGGGGGCCATTCGGGGAGCTGTTTTTT
CDR3aa: CASSVAGGPFGELFF

j_gene: TRBJ2-7
d_gene: TRBD1
abundance: -
v_gene: TRBV12-3/TRBV12-4
CDR3nt: TGTGCCAGCAGTCAGGGGACAGGAGACGAGCAGTACTTC
CDR3aa: CASSQGTGDEQYF

j_gene: TRBJ2-7
d_gene: -
abundance: -
v_gene: TRBV11-3
CDR3nt: TGTGCCAGCAGCTTAAGAGGAGTTGGAGAGCAGTACTTC
CDR3aa: CASSLRGVGEQYF

j_gene: TRBJ2-2
d_gene: -
abundance: -
v_gene: TRBV4-1
CDR3nt: TGCGCCAGCAGCCAAGATGGCGGTCTAGAGAACACCGGGGAGCTGTTTTTT
CDR3aa: CASSQDGGLENTGELFF

j_gene: TRBJ1-5
d_gene: TRBD1
abundance: -
v_gene: TRBV19
CDR3nt: TGTGCCAGTTGTGACAGGGGCCATGGTCAGCCCCAGCATTTT
CDR3aa: CASCDRGHGQPQHF

j_gene: TRBJ2-3
d_gene: TRBD2
abundance: -
v_gene: TRBV6-6
CDR3nt: TGTGCCAGCAGTTACGAGACTAGCGGGGGAACAGATACGCAGTATTTT
CDR3aa: CASSYETSGGTDTQYF

j_gene: TRBJ1-5
d_gene: -
abundance: -
v_gene: TRBV21-1
CDR3nt: TGTGCCAGCAGCAAAGCAGGGAAGGGGAACAATCAGCCCCAGCATTTT
CDR3aa: CASSKAGKGNNQPQHF

j_gene: TRBJ2-1
d_gene: -
abundance: once
v_gene: TRBV29-1
CDR3nt: TGCAGCGTTGAGTGGCCAGGCACCCTCAGAACTAGCTCCTACAATGAGCAGTTCTTC
CDR3aa: CSVEWPGTLRTSSYNEQFF

j_gene: TRBJ2-1
d_gene: TRBD2
abundance: -
v_gene: TRBV7-9
CDR3nt: TGTGCCAGCAGCTTAGAAGCGGGGGACCACAATGAGCAGTTCTTC
CDR3aa: CASSLEAGDHNEQFF

j_gene: TRBJ2-7
d_gene: TRBD2
abundance: -
v_gene: TRBV27
CDR3nt: TGTGCCAGCAGTTCCTCGGGGGGCTACGAGCAGTACTTC
CDR3aa: CASSSSGGYEQYF

j_gene: TRBJ2-4
d_gene: -
abundance: few
v_gene: TRBV4-1
CDR3nt: TGCGCCAGCAGCCAGAGAGTCGGGGGATTAGCCAAAAACATTCAGTACTTC
CDR3aa: CASSQRVGGLAKNIQYF

j_gene: TRBJ1-5
d_gene: TRBD1
abundance: -
v_gene: TRBV4-1
CDR3nt: TGCGCCAGCAGCCAAGTTGGGACAGGAACGAATCAGCCCCAGCATTTT
CDR3aa: CASSQVGTGTNQPQHF